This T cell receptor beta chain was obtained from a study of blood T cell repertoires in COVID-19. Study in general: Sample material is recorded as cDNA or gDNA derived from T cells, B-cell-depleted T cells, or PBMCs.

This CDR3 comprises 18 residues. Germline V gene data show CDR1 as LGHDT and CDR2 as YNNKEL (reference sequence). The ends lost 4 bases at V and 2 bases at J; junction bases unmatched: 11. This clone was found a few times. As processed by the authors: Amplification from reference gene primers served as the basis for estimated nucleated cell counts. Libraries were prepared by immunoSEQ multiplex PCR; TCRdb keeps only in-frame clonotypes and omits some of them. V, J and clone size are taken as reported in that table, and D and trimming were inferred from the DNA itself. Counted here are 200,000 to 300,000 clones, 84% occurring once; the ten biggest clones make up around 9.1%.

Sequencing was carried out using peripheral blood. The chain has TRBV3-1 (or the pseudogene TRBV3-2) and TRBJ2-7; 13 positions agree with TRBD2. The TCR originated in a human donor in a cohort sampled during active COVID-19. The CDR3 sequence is CASSPDGRLAGGTYEQYF. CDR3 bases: TGTGCCAGCAGCCCCGATGGGAGACTAGCGGGGGGAACCTACGAGCAGTACTTC.